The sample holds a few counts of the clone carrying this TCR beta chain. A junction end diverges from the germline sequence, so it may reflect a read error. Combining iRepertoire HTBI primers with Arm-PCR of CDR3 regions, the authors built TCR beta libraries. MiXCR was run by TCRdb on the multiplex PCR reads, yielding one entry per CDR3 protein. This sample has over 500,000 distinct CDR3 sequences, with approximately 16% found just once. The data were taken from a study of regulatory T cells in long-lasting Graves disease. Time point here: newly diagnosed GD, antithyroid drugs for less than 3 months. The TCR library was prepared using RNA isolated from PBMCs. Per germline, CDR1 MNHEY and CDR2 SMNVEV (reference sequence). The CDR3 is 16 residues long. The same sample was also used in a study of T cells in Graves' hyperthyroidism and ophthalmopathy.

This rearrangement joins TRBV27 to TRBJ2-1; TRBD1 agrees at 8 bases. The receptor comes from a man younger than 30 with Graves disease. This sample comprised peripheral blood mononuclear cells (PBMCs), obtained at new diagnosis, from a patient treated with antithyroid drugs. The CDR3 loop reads CAGSLFSGQGANEQFF. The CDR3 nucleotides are TGTGCCGGCAGTTTATTCTCCGGACAGGGTGCCAATGAGCAGTTCTTC.